What follows describes a single T cell receptor beta chain. In its sample, this clone was seen a few times. Its antigen is unknown. Base qualities are missing; no much larger clone stands one base away. This specimen comes from a study of blood T cell repertoires in COVID-19 (dated by TCRdb to the early 2020s). Regarding the research as a whole: Samples covering the acute and convalescent phases of COVID-19 were provided by collaborators in the United States, Italy and Spain. The repertoires were released in a freely available public database meant as a resource for research on the immune response to SARS-CoV-2. The samples were drawn from two sources: the first 160 participants of the ongoing ImmuneRACE study, and over 1,000 subjects contributed by 6 global collaborators. HLA class I and class II types, where available, came from metadata supplied by the sample provider rather than from assay-based typing. The dataset comprised deeply sampled blood TCRbeta repertoires from subjects exposed to, actively infected with, or recovered from COVID-19. The prospective study material was composed of cDNA or gDNA derived from T cells, B-cell-depleted T cells, or PBMCs. Sample metadata almost always included a de-identified subject ID, COVID-19 status, age in years and sex. On the study overall, not on this receptor specifically: The amount of clinical and demographic metadata varied by source and participant and was provided uncurated.

Whole blood was collected in K2EDTA tubes by collaborating institutions according to the institutions' own protocols. For TCRbeta analysis, collaborator samples were shipped as frozen whole blood, as isolated PBMCs, or as DNA extracted from either sample type. TCRbeta CDR3 regions were amplified from genomic DNA by means of the immunoSEQ Assay, a bias-controlled multiplex PCR. On the study's bioinformatics: The number of nucleated cells in each sample was estimated from the amplification of reference gene primers within the assay. To quantify the absolute abundance of each unique TCRbeta CDR3 rearrangement, sequence reads were collapsed and filtered. For each sample, productive Simpson clonality was calculated as the square root of Simpson's diversity index over productive rearrangements. Held by TCRdb, this immuneACCESS table contains in-frame sequences only and omits some clones. Under half of the omission traces to an unresolved V gene where checked; the cause of the rest is unknown. Clone size and V and J calls were adopted from that table, with D and trimming inferred from the DNA. This sample comprises 55,000 to 75,000 clones, 89% of them detected only once. Of the sample, approximately 1.5% is held by the ten largest clones.

The CDR3 sequence holds 13 residues, the cysteine and phenylalanine included. The kept DNA is CDR3 alone, 39 bases in frame from the first base. The germline V gene (reference sequence) supplies CDR1 MNHNY and CDR2 SVGAGI. The V and J ends are trimmed by 7 bases and 8 bases, leaving 14 bases between them. The sample was peripheral blood. The sequence was collected from a man in his fifties or sixties with acute or convalescent COVID-19. Here the chain combines TRBV6-6 and TRBJ1-4, with the D segment identity uncertain. The CDR3 reads as follows: CASTPGSHEKLFF. At the DNA level, the sequence is TGTGCCAGCACCCCCGGGTCTCACGAAAAACTGTTTTTT.